The clone carrying this TCR beta chain appeared once. The antigen is not known. The CDR3 is made up of 16 amino acids. J was trimmed by 6 bases and V by 1 base; bases with no gene match: 12. The V gene's germline CDR1 is SGHDT and CDR2 YYEEEE. The assay was immunoSEQ multiplex PCR, and TCRdb's table has in-frame clones only and misses some. The data show tens of thousands of clones, 80% to 90% seen once. Prior autoimmune disease or systemic immunosuppression barred patients. This record belongs to a study of OX40 agonist ivuxolimab in advanced cancers. Study context: The patients received ivuxolimab by intravenous route every 2 weeks at 0.01 to 10 mg/kg. Patients with hepatocellular carcinoma, melanoma, renal cell or head and neck cancer made up the dose-escalation patients. Points from the study as a whole: Clonal expansion by week 6 occurred in CD4+ and CD8+ blood T cells (at 0.1 to 3.0 mg/kg).

This sample comprised CD4+ or CD8+ T cells sorted from blood, obtained in a trial of the OX40 agonist ivuxolimab. This clonotype originated in an adult with an advanced solid tumor such as melanoma, head and neck, liver or kidney cancer. The chain employs TRBV5-6 and TRBJ2-7, with TRBD1 identical over 8 bases. The chain's CDR3 is CASSLLDQGAPAEQYF. The DNA of the CDR3 is TGTGCCAGCAGCTTGCTCGATCAGGGGGCTCCCGCCGAGCAGTACTTC. The variable domain in full, completed from reference TRBV5-6 and TRBJ2-7, reads DAGVTQSPTHLIKTRGQQVTLRCSPKSGHDTVSWYQQALGQGPQFIFQYYEEEERQRGNFPDRFSGHQFPNYSSELNVNALLLGDSALYLCASSLLDQGAPAEQYFGPGTRLTVT.